This entry lists 19 T cell receptor beta chains sequenced from one sample in a study of response to subunit inactivated influenza vaccine. TCRdb itself ran the RT-PCR reads through MiXCR, one entry per CDR3 protein. Of a few hundred thousand distinct CDR3 sequences listed, 14% were seen once; the top ten hold 11%. Sequences were derived from PBMCs from blood, sampled 11 to 12 days after vaccination. The receptors shown here come from a man aged 50 to 59 who received an inactivated influenza vaccine.

The rearrangement links TRBV18 to TRBJ2-7; D assignment may be TRBD1 or TRBD2 (5 bases each). This CDR3 is built from 14 residues. Trimming shortened V by 2 bases and J by 7 bases, and 15 bases separated the two germline ends. The V gene's germline CDR1 is KGHSH and CDR2 LQKENI. The CDR3 is CASSPSPTGLEQYF. The CDR3 DNA reads TGTGCCAGCTCACCATCGCCGACGGGGCTTGAGCAGTACTTC.

This sequence joins TRBV20-1 and TRBJ2-4, with 9 nucleotides matching TRBD2. The germline V gene encodes CDR1 DFQATT and CDR2 SNEGSKA (reference sequence). The CDR3 is made up of 14 amino acids. V shed 2 bases and J 12 bases; nucleotides not matched to a gene: 11. The CDR3 region has the DNA TGCAGTGCTAGACATCCGCGGGAGGGCCAAGATCAGTACTTC. This gives the protein CSARHPREGQDQYF.

This clonotype occurred a few times. The rearrangement joins TRBV6-1 to TRBJ1-5, with D uncertain. Germline V gene lookup returns CDR1 MNHNS and CDR2 SASEGT. This CDR3 comprises 14 residues. Trimming shortened V by 3 bases and J by 6 bases, and 12 bases separated the two germline ends. The CDR3 reads CASSEGSGGQPQHF. DNA for the CDR3: TGTGCCAGCAGTGAGGGGTCAGGCGGTCAGCCCCAGCATTTT.

The V gene is TRBV28, the J gene TRBJ2-7, with a tentative D call TRBD1 (7 bases). The V end was cut by 4 bases, the J end by 1 base, with 17 bases between. Germline CDR1 reads MDHEN; CDR2 reads SYDVKM. This CDR3 comprises 16 residues. The CDR3 loop reads CASSSRGAGRSYEQYF. Written as DNA, the CDR3 is TGTGCCAGCAGTTCCAGGGGGGCTGGGAGGTCCTACGAGCAGTACTTC. The full variable domain, its missing parts supplied by reference TRBV28 and TRBJ2-7, is DVKVTQSSRYLVKRTGEKVFLECVQDMDHENMFWYRQDPGLGLRLIYFSYDVKMKEKGDIPEGYSVSREKKERFSLILESASTNQTSMYLCASSSRGAGRSYEQYFGPGTRLTVT.

This clonotype has more than one count but fewer than ten. The chain combines TRBV29-1 with TRBJ2-1; TRBD2 matches at 8 bases. CDR3 length: 16 amino acids. The junction had 9 bases not matched to a gene; V was cut back by 3 bases and J by 2 bases. CDR1 and CDR2 from the germline V gene are SQVTM and ANQGSEA. This chain's CDR3 is CSVDKRERSTYNEQFF. The CDR3, as DNA: TGCAGCGTTGACAAGCGGGAGCGTTCGACCTACAATGAGCAGTTCTTC.

A few counts support this clonotype. This chain links TRBV2 with TRBJ2-2; D is unclear. This CDR3 spans 11 amino acids. Looked up from germline, CDR1 is SNHLY and CDR2 is FYNNEI. Trimming stripped 4 bases from V and 7 bases from J, with 4 bases between. CDR3 bases: TGTGCCAGCAGTGGAGGCGGGGAGCTGTTTTTT. Protein product: CASSGGGELFF.

The chain combines TRBV6-5 with TRBJ1-2; 9 bases are a match to TRBD1. Germline V gives CDR1 MNHEY, CDR2 SVGAGI. The V segment lost 0 bases and the J segment 6 bases; nucleotides outside the gene matches: 8. The CDR3 length is 16 residues. The CDR3 protein is CASSYSGTGLKDGYTF. CDR3 in DNA: TGTGCCAGCAGTTACTCAGGGACAGGGCTAAAGGATGGCTACACCTTC.

This clonotype has just a few counts. The chain carries TRBV12-3 or TRBV12-4 and TRBJ1-5; 8 bases agree with TRBD1. This CDR3 region has 15 residues. Trimming at V came to 6 bases and at J to 0 bases, leaving 4 bases not matched to a gene. The CDR3 spells CASSRTGYSNQPQHF. The CDR3 DNA follows: TGTGCCAGCAGCCGGACAGGGTATAGCAATCAGCCCCAGCATTTT.

The rearrangement links TRBV20-1 to TRBJ2-5, with 9 nucleotides matching TRBD1. The CDR3 sequence is 15 residues long. V lost 6 bases and J lost 5; bases outside the gene matches: 13. Germline lookup yields CDR1 DFQATT and CDR2 SNEGSKA (reference sequence). Here the CDR3 reads CSAPAQGASLETQYF. The DNA of the CDR3 is TGCAGTGCCCCAGCACAGGGGGCTTCGTTGGAGACCCAGTACTTC.

This chain links TRBV11-2 with TRBJ1-4; D may be TRBD1 (5 bases). Trimming shortened V by 5 bases and J by 0 bases, and 10 bases separated the two germline ends. Germline V gives CDR1 SGHAT, CDR2 FQNNGV. The CDR3 runs to 15 residues. The CDR3 region is CASSPDSPTNEKLFF. The CDR3 nucleotides are TGTGCCAGCAGCCCCGACAGCCCAACTAATGAAAAACTGTTTTTT.

J is TRBJ1-2 and V is TRBV10-2; the D gene is possibly TRBD1 (6 bases). V lost 3 bases to trimming and J lost 8 bases, with 10 bases between them. Germline V gives CDR1 WSHSY, CDR2 SAAADI. CDR3 length equals 12 residues. The chain's CDR3 is CASSDGGTGYTF. The DNA for the CDR3 is TGCGCCAGCAGTGACGGGGGCACAGGCTACACCTTC.

This clonotype was seen a few times. V and J are TRBV6-1 and TRBJ2-5; TRBD1 matches 8 bases. V gave up 6 bases and J gave up 5 bases; unmatched junction bases: 14. Germline assignment: CDR1 MNHNS and CDR2 SASEGT. The CDR3 totals 16 residues. The CDR3, as DNA: TGTGCCAGCAGCCACCCCGGGACAGGTTTGTGGGAGACCCAGTACTTC. Translation: CASSHPGTGLWETQYF.

This clonotype was detected a few times. The rearrangement joins TRBV20-1 to TRBJ2-4; D could derive from TRBD1 or TRBD2 (5 bases each). Per the germline V gene, CDR1 is DFQATT and CDR2 is SNEGSKA (reference sequence). Between the trimmed V and J ends, which lost 7 bases and 0 bases, there was a span of 13 bases. The CDR3 is 14 residues long. The CDR3 spells CSVEGQLAKNIQYF. CDR3 DNA sequence: TGCAGTGTTGAGGGGCAGCTAGCCAAAAACATTCAGTACTTC.

This clonotype was picked up many times. The chain combines TRBV29-1 with TRBJ2-5; D gene unclear. The CDR3 loop spans 11 amino acids. Germline assignment: CDR1 SQVTM and CDR2 ANQGSEA. The germline V and J ends were trimmed by 3 bases and 1 base, with 3 bases remaining between them. The CDR3 spells CSVEPQETQYF. CDR3 DNA: TGCAGCGTTGAGCCCCAAGAGACCCAGTACTTC.

The genes are TRBV7-6 and TRBJ2-3; D might be TRBD1 (5 bases). V shed 6 bases and J shed 0 bases, with 25 bases lying between them. CDR3 length: 19 residues. The germline CDR1 and CDR2 sequences are SGHVS and FNYEAQ. CDR3 residues: CASSLYRTHDSSSTDTQYF. The CDR3 nucleotides are TGTGCCAGCAGTCTCTATAGGACCCATGACAGCTCTAGCACAGATACGCAGTATTTT.

The table lists this clonotype with a few counts. The chain employs TRBV29-1 and TRBJ1-5; D is unclear. The CDR3 runs 13 residues. V was shortened by 4 bases and J by 4 bases, with 11 bases between the two germline ends. The germline gives CDR1 SQVTM, CDR2 ANQGSEA. The DNA of the CDR3 is TGCAGCGTTGTAGTGACATCAAATCAGCCCCAGCATTTT. It codes for CSVVVTSNQPQHF.

The chain is built from TRBV19 and TRBJ2-4, with 10 bases that match TRBD1. Germline trimming cut 5 bases from V and 7 bases from J; bases unmatched to any gene: 11. Germline CDR1 reads LNHDA; CDR2 reads SQIVND (reference sequence). This CDR3 has 16 amino acids. The CDR3 sequence: CASSVAGTGDLNIQYF. The CDR3 DNA is TGTGCCAGTAGTGTGGCGGGGACAGGGGATTTGAACATTCAGTACTTC.

The sample holds many counts of this clonotype. The chain couples TRBV5-1 to TRBJ2-4, with a possible D match to TRBD1 (6 bases). The CDR3 is made up of 17 amino acids. Trimming pared 0 bases from V and 3 bases from J, leaving 16 bases between. Germline V gene data show CDR1 as SGHRS and CDR2 as YFSETQ. CDR3 sequence reads: CASSLVAGALGKNIQYF. As DNA, the CDR3 is TGCGCCAGCAGCTTGGTTGCAGGGGCGCTTGGCAAAAACATTCAGTACTTC.

This clonotype was detected only a few times. The V gene is TRBV12-3 or TRBV12-4, the J gene TRBJ2-5; D is unclear. The length of the CDR3 is 12 residues. Trimming removed 3 bases at V and 3 bases at J, with 5 bases between. CDR3 DNA sequence: TGTGCCAGCAGTTTTCTTGAAGAGACCCAGTACTTC. This gives the protein CASSFLEETQYF.